This TCR beta chain was recovered during a study of blood T cell repertoires in COVID-19. Per germline, CDR1 MGHDK and CDR2 SYGVNS. The CDR3 runs to 13 residues. V dropped 4 bases and J dropped 6 bases, with 7 bases sitting between them. The method was immunoSEQ multiplex PCR; TCRdb's version includes in-frame clones alone and lacks a portion of them. The sample includes 54,000 or so clones, more than 75% seen only once; the top ten take 7% to 10%. V gene TRBV25-1 combines with J gene TRBJ1-6; D is possibly TRBD1 (5 bases). The clonotype was recovered from a man in his fifties or sixties with active COVID-19. The sequencing sample was made of peripheral blood. The CDR3 coding sequence is TGTGCCAGCAGTGGACAGAGTAATTCACCCCTCCACTTT. This encodes CASSGQSNSPLHF.